A single sample gave rise to the 24 T cell receptor beta chains below, sequenced in a study of T-cell memory formation after mild COVID-19. TCRdb reanalysed the 5' RACE reads using MiXCR and keeps one entry per CDR3 protein. The profile shows more than 250,000 distinct CDR3 sequences, over 15% of them singletons. Input material: PBMCs or a T cell subset sorted from them (not recorded which). The receptor source for this set is a man aged 18 to 35 who had mild COVID-19 (a few samples of this study predate the infection). Cell type and time point are not known.

This clonotype was counted only a few times. The V and J genes are TRBV9 and TRBJ1-1; no reliable D call. Trimming pared 3 bases from V and 6 bases from J, leaving 15 bases between. This CDR3 has 14 amino acids. Germline values: CDR1 SGDLS, CDR2 YYNGEE. The chain's CDR3 is CASSAGSRDPEAFF. Here the CDR3 DNA reads TGTGCCAGCAGCGCAGGATCTAGGGATCCTGAAGCTTTCTTT.

The genes are TRBV15 and TRBJ2-7; TRBD1 matches 8 bases. Germline-derived CDR1 and CDR2 are LNHNV and YYDKDF (reference sequence). V trimming: 6 bases; J trimming: 0 bases; junction bases outside the gene matches: 7. There are 15 residues in the CDR3. The CDR3 coding sequence is TGTGCCACCAGGAAGACAGGGGTTAGCTCCTACGAGCAGTACGTC. The encoded protein is CATRKTGVSSYEQYV.

This clonotype was seen a handful of times. The chain employs TRBV10-3 and TRBJ2-5, with D perhaps TRBD1 (5 bases). Germline assignment: CDR1 ENHRY and CDR2 SYGVKD. V shed 3 bases and J shed 7 bases, with 12 bases lying between them. CDR3 size: 13 residues. Here the CDR3 DNA reads TGTGCCATCAGTGATCGGGCAGGGTGGACCCAGTACTTC. Translation: CAISDRAGWTQYF.

This clonotype was detected only a few times. The chain links TRBV25-1 to TRBJ2-6; the match to TRBD1 covers 9 bases. Losses at the gene ends were 6 bases for V and 0 bases for J; bases not matched to a gene: 6. Germline assignment: CDR1 MGHDK and CDR2 SYGVNS. This CDR3 region has 17 residues. The CDR3 is CASSETGGSSGANVLTF. DNA of the CDR3: TGTGCCAGCAGCGAGACAGGGGGAAGCTCTGGGGCCAACGTCCTGACTTTC.

This clonotype was counted only a few times. The chain recombines TRBV5-1 with TRBJ1-2; tentative D call: TRBD1 (5 bases). Trimming pared 4 bases from V and 0 bases from J, leaving 10 bases between. There are 14 residues in the CDR3. Germline CDR1 is SGHRS and CDR2 is YFSETQ. The CDR3 coding sequence is TGCGCCAGCAGCCAAATGACAGCTAACTATGGCTACACCTTC. Translated: CASSQMTANYGYTF. Using reference TRBV5-1 and TRBJ1-2 for the parts outside the CDR3, the full variable domain is KAGVTQTPRYLIKTRGQQVTLSCSPISGHRSVSWYQQTPGQGLQFLFEYFSETQRNKGNFPGRFSGRQFSNSRSEMNVSTLELGDSALYLCASSQMTANYGYTFGSGTRLTVV.

This clonotype was found a few times. This chain links TRBV11-1 with TRBJ2-3; D unresolved. The V end lost 5 bases, the J end lost 6 bases, and 15 bases lay between the germline ends. The CDR3 loop spans 14 amino acids. Germline V gene data show CDR1 as SGHAT and CDR2 as FQDESV (reference sequence). The CDR3 protein is CASSTWVLADTQYF. For the CDR3, the DNA is TGTGCCAGCAGCACCTGGGTTCTCGCTGATACGCAGTATTTT.

V gene TRBV7-9 combines with J gene TRBJ1-4; 9 positions agree with TRBD1. This CDR3 is built from 14 residues. Trimming took 4 bases from V and 5 from J; bases not matched to a gene: 2. Germline CDR1 is SEHNR and CDR2 is FQNEAQ (reference sequence). The DNA for the CDR3 is TGTGCCAGCAGCTCCGGGACAGGGAATGAAAAACTGTTTTTT. This sequence encodes CASSSGTGNEKLFF.

This clonotype came up a few times. The chain employs TRBV5-1 and TRBJ2-5; perhaps TRBD1 as D (5 bases). The V gene lost 4 bases and the J gene lost 2 bases, with 12 bases spanning the gap. The CDR3 is 14 amino acids. Looked up from germline, CDR1 is SGHRS and CDR2 is YFSETQ. CDR3 in amino acids: CASSARTTQETQYF. The CDR3 bases are TGCGCCAGCAGCGCAAGGACAACTCAAGAGACCCAGTACTTC. Complete variable domain (other parts from reference TRBV5-1 and TRBJ2-5): KAGVTQTPRYLIKTRGQQVTLSCSPISGHRSVSWYQQTPGQGLQFLFEYFSETQRNKGNFPGRFSGRQFSNSRSEMNVSTLELGDSALYLCASSARTTQETQYFGPGTRLLVL.

To note about this clonotype: This likely comes from a read error, as the CDR3 has no conserved phenylalanine or tryptophan at its end. No DNA is shown, since the ends of the CDR3 on it are uncertain; the CDR3 is the one TCRdb lists. V and J are TRBV29-1 and TRBJ1-6; TRBD1 is the table's D call, not checked against the DNA. The CDR3 comprises 8 residues, both ends counted. Germline CDR1 reads SQVTM; CDR2 reads ANQGSEA. The CDR3 spells CSVPIGGR.

This clonotype was seen ten or more times. The genes are TRBV18 and TRBJ1-5; D perhaps matches TRBD1 (5 bases). CDR1 is KGHSH and CDR2 is LQKENI in the germline V gene. This CDR3 contains 13 residues. Trimming took off 8 bases at V and 5 bases at J, with 13 bases between the two ends. CDR3 residues: CASSPGGDQPQHF. CDR3 nucleotides: TGTGCCAGCAGTCCCGGGGGAGATCAGCCCCAGCATTTT.

The rearrangement uses TRBV3-1 and TRBJ2-7; 12 bases map to TRBD1. There are 15 residues in the CDR3. Germline V gene sequence: CDR1 LGHDT, CDR2 YNNKEL (reference sequence). With 1 base clipped from V and 5 bases from J, the junction kept 3 bases outside the gene matches. The CDR3 DNA reads as TGTGCCAGCAGCCAAGTCGGGACAGGGGGCCACGAGCAGTACTTC. Translated, it gives CASSQVGTGGHEQYF.

The V gene is TRBV5-6, the J gene TRBJ2-4, with D uncertain. The V and J ends lost 0 bases and 2 bases respectively, with 9 bases between them. In germline, CDR1 is SGHDT, CDR2 YYEEEE. CDR3 size: 15 residues. CDR3 DNA: TGTGCCAGCAGCTTGGACCGTAGTACCAAAAACATTCAGTACTTC. This sequence encodes CASSLDRSTKNIQYF.

The V call is TRBV28, the J call TRBJ2-2; no clear D. Trimming took 6 bases from V and 8 from J, leaving 16 bases between them. The CDR3 is made up of 14 amino acids. The germline gives CDR1 MDHEN, CDR2 SYDVKM. The CDR3 loop reads CASRSLMRFGELFF. In DNA, the CDR3 is TGTGCCAGCAGATCCCTTATGAGGTTTGGGGAGCTGTTTTTT. Full variable domain (outside the CDR3, taken from reference TRBV28 and TRBJ2-2): DVKVTQSSRYLVKRTGEKVFLECVQDMDHENMFWYRQDPGLGLRLIYFSYDVKMKEKGDIPEGYSVSREKKERFSLILESASTNQTSMYLCASRSLMRFGELFFGEGSRLTVL.

J is TRBJ2-4 and V is TRBV15; D is ambiguous. The CDR3 contains 12 residues. Trimming took 0 bases from V and 8 from J, leaving 5 bases between them. The germline CDR1 and CDR2 sequences are LNHNV and YYDKDF (reference sequence). This chain's CDR3 is CATSREGDIQYF. In DNA, the CDR3 is TGTGCCACCAGCAGAGAGGGTGACATTCAGTACTTC.

This clonotype was seen a handful of times. V and J are TRBV9 and TRBJ1-2; D not resolved. V lost 0 bases, J lost 0 bases, and 12 bases lay in between. CDR1 and CDR2 from the germline V gene are SGDLS and YYNGEE. The CDR3 extends over 16 amino acids. DNA for the CDR3: TGTGCCAGCAGCGTAGTTCCCGCTGGGGCTAACTATGGCTACACCTTC. It is translated as CASSVVPAGANYGYTF.

The chain couples TRBV20-1 to TRBJ1-1; D uncertain. Germline CDR1 is DFQATT and CDR2 is SNEGSKA (reference sequence). Trimming left V 1 base short and J 5 bases short, with 14 bases between. The CDR3 length is 14 residues. The CDR3 region is CSARVGGSGTEAFF. Here the CDR3 DNA reads TGCAGTGCTAGAGTGGGTGGGAGTGGAACTGAAGCTTTCTTT.

This clonotype was detected only a few times. The chain combines TRBV5-1 with TRBJ2-7, with 8 bases identical to TRBD2. Germline V lookup: CDR1 SGHRS, CDR2 YFSETQ. CDR3 length: 15 residues. Losses at the gene ends were 0 bases for V and 4 bases for J; bases not matched to a gene: 6. The CDR3 loop is CASSLATGLVYEQYF. The CDR3 nucleotides are TGCGCCAGCAGCTTGGCCACGGGACTAGTATACGAGCAGTACTTC.

Points on this clonotype: Sequence at one end of the junction differs from germline and may be a read error. The chain joins TRBV6-1 to TRBJ1-5; D may be TRBD1 (5 bases). The CDR3 is 12 residues long. Germline assignment: CDR1 MNHNS and CDR2 SASEGT. The CDR3 nucleotides are TGTGCCAGCACCAGACAGAATCAGCCGCAGCATTTT. Residues: CASTRQNQPQHF.

This clonotype was recorded many times. The J gene is TRBJ2-4, the V gene TRBV29-1; D may be TRBD1 (6 bases). Trimming took off 3 bases at V and 8 bases at J, with 20 bases between the two ends. This CDR3 comprises 15 residues. Germline values: CDR1 SQVTM, CDR2 ANQGSEA. The CDR3 sequence is CSVEETRGLEYIQYF. CDR3 sequence (DNA): TGCAGCGTTGAGGAAACCAGGGGATTGGAGTACATTCAGTACTTC.

This clonotype showed up just a few times. The V call is TRBV6-5, the J call TRBJ1-6; TRBD1 agrees at 7 bases. The CDR3 is 14 amino acids. The germline V gene has CDR1 MNHEY and CDR2 SVGAGI. V was pared by 2 bases and J by 10 bases, with 5 bases of the junction left unmatched. CDR3 in amino acids: CASSYTGEDSPLHF. The CDR3 coding sequence is TGTGCCAGCAGTTACACAGGGGAGGACTCACCCCTCCACTTT.

There are many counts of this clonotype. The chain has TRBV7-8 and TRBJ2-7, with D unresolved. The CDR3 runs to 12 residues. Germline V gene lookup returns CDR1 SGHVS and CDR2 FQNEAQ. V lost 2 bases and J 4 bases, leaving 6 bases between the germline ends. Written as DNA, the CDR3 is TGTGCCAGCAGCTTAACCGAATACGAGCAGTACTTC. It specifies CASSLTEYEQYF.

The gene calls are TRBV7-9 and TRBJ1-4; 7 bases agree with TRBD1. The V and J ends lost 5 bases and 3 bases, in that order; junction bases with no gene match: 3. The CDR3 totals 14 residues. Germline V gene lookup returns CDR1 SEHNR and CDR2 FQNEAQ (reference sequence). The CDR3 sequence: CASSLGTANEKLFF. The CDR3 nucleotides read TGTGCCAGCAGCCTCGGGACAGCTAATGAAAAACTGTTTTTT.

Written as DNA, the CDR3 is TGCGCCAGCAGCTGGGAGGACAGTTTGACCTATGGCTACACCTTC. It codes for CASSWEDSLTYGYTF. The chain has TRBV5-1 and TRBJ1-2, with a possible D match to TRBD1 (6 bases). Per germline, CDR1 SGHRS and CDR2 YFSETQ. The V and J ends lost 3 bases and 4 bases respectively, with 16 bases between them. This CDR3 contains 15 residues.

This chain joins TRBV28 and TRBJ2-5; D could derive from TRBD1 or TRBD2 (5 bases each). Germline V lookup: CDR1 MDHEN, CDR2 SYDVKM. Trimming cost V 8 bases and J 3 bases, with 16 bases left between them. This CDR3 is built from 14 residues. The CDR3 sequence is CASWGSYFEETQYF. The CDR3 region has the DNA TGTGCCAGCTGGGGGTCCTACTTTGAAGAGACCCAGTACTTC.